This is a list of T cell receptor beta chains from one sample in a study of CD8 T cells in ankylosing spondylitis. TCRdb re-derived calls from the 5' RACE reads in MiXCR, one entry per CDR3 protein. The sample yields some 130,000 distinct CDR3 sequences, more than 5.5% seen once. The sequencing input was blood, either unsorted or a sorted T cell fraction (not recorded which). Receptors originate from a female donor with ankylosing spondylitis or in good health (not recorded which). Each CDR3 is given with its conserved first and last residue. A D gene is named only where the DNA matches it firmly.

v_call	j_call	d_call	cdr3_aa
TRBV2	TRBJ2-3	TRBD2	CASLQRGGLHTQYF
TRBV5-1	TRBJ2-1	-	CASSQRDLPDTEQFF
TRBV12-3/TRBV12-4	TRBJ2-1	-	CASSSPYLDEQFF
TRBV19	TRBJ1-2	TRBD1	CATEPPGQGDYGYTF
TRBV12-3/TRBV12-4	TRBJ2-7	TRBD1	CASSPGQGISYEQYF
TRBV12-3/TRBV12-4	TRBJ2-2	TRBD1	CASRPGGANTGELFF
TRBV5-1	TRBJ2-7	TRBD2	CASRLAGRAYEQYF
TRBV28	TRBJ1-5	-	CATAHYSNQPQHF
TRBV29-1	TRBJ2-1	-	CSVRLSSRVNNEQFF
TRBV27	TRBJ2-7	-	CASTSFRDSAVEQYF
TRBV5-1	TRBJ2-7	TRBD1	CASSLRAGTGSAEQYF
TRBV20-1	TRBJ2-7	TRBD2	CSARDGNSGGYEQYF
TRBV7-6	TRBJ1-2	TRBD1	CASSPRDSLYGYTF
TRBV12-3/TRBV12-4	TRBJ2-7	-	CASSSGTSSYEQYF
TRBV24-1	TRBJ1-2	-	CATSSGEANYGYTF
TRBV28	TRBJ1-2	TRBD1	CAIQGQGSGYTF
TRBV4-2	TRBJ1-1	-	CASSQEAGTEAFF
TRBV19	TRBJ2-7	TRBD1	CASRTGDNSYEQYF
TRBV5-1	TRBJ2-2	-	CASSLVVDASGELFF
TRBV27	TRBJ1-3	-	CASSSRRQDNTIYF